One and the same sample provided the 32 T cell receptor beta chains below, sequenced in a study of T cell changes during pregnancy in multiple sclerosis. Only in-frame clones appear in the TCRdb table, and some are missing; sequencing was by immunoSEQ multiplex PCR. The table lists about 93,000 clones, about nine tenths of them singletons. Sequenced here: peripheral blood, sampled after pregnancy. These receptors were taken from a female donor in good health, enrolled as a control in a pregnancy study.

The gene calls are TRBV5-1 and TRBJ1-1; D may be TRBD1 (6 bases). V was pared by 4 bases and J by 4 bases, with 11 bases between. The CDR3 contains 13 residues. The germline V gene encodes CDR1 SGHRS and CDR2 YFSETQ. The CDR3 region is CASSREGGTEAFF. CDR3 DNA: TGCGCCAGCAGCCGAGAAGGGGGCACTGAAGCTTTCTTT. Full variable domain (missing parts from reference TRBV5-1 and TRBJ1-1): KAGVTQTPRYLIKTRGQQVTLSCSPISGHRSVSWYQQTPGQGLQFLFEYFSETQRNKGNFPGRFSGRQFSNSRSEMNVSTLELGDSALYLCASSREGGTEAFFGQGTRLTVV.

The chain recombines TRBV9 with TRBJ1-6, with a weak D call TRBD1 (5 bases). CDR3 size: 14 residues. The germline CDR1 and CDR2 sequences are SGDLS and YYNGEE. The V end was cut by 3 bases, the J end by 10 bases, with 14 bases between. CDR3 protein: CASSARGGQSPLHF. The CDR3 coding sequence is TGTGCCAGCAGCGCGAGGGGAGGGCAATCACCCCTCCACTTT. The variable domain in full, completed from reference TRBV9 and TRBJ1-6, reads DSGVTQTPKHLITATGQRVTLRCSPRSGDLSVYWYQQSLDQGLQFLIQYYNGEERAKGNILERFSAQQFPDLHSELNLSSLELGDSALYFCASSARGGQSPLHFGNGTRLTVT.

The gene calls are TRBV28 and TRBJ1-5; D is perhaps TRBD1 (5 bases). Trimming pared 11 bases from V and 11 bases from J, leaving 16 bases between. Germline assignment: CDR1 MDHEN and CDR2 SYDVKM. The CDR3 totals 11 residues. CDR3 nucleotide sequence: TGTGCCGGAAGTCAGGGAGGTACCCAGCATTTT. Translated: CAGSQGGTQHF.

The chain links TRBV4-2 to TRBJ2-1; D is unresolved. The V gene's germline CDR1 is LGHNA and CDR2 YNFKEQ. The CDR3 runs 12 residues. Trimming stripped 5 bases from V and 6 bases from J, with 8 bases between. This CDR3 reads CASSLRGNEQFF. In DNA, the CDR3 is TGTGCCAGCAGCTTGAGAGGCAATGAGCAGTTCTTC.

The chain employs TRBV9 and TRBJ1-3; D is undetermined. This CDR3 is 13 amino acids long. Per the germline V gene, CDR1 is SGDLS and CDR2 is YYNGEE. Trimming cost V 6 bases and J 4 bases, with 11 bases left between them. The CDR3 bases are TGTGCCAGCACCGCCCTAGAGGGAAACACCATATATTTT. Protein sequence: CASTALEGNTIYF.

The chain recombines TRBV11-3 with TRBJ2-1; maybe TRBD2 (6 bases). V lost 1 base, J lost 0 bases, and 7 bases lay in between. CDR3 length equals 15 residues. CDR1 is SGHNT, CDR2 YENEEA, per germline. The CDR3 DNA follows: TGTGCCAGCAGCTTAGTCGGGAGCTCCTACAATGAGCAGTTCTTC. This translates into CASSLVGSSYNEQFF.

The chain joins TRBV18 to TRBJ1-4; TRBD1 matches at 7 bases. This CDR3 contains 14 residues. Germline trimming cut 3 bases from V and 4 bases from J; bases unmatched to any gene: 2. In germline, CDR1 is KGHSH, CDR2 LQKENI. CDR3 protein: CASSPQGGNEKLFF. The CDR3 DNA is TGTGCCAGCTCACCCCAGGGGGGTAATGAAAAACTGTTTTTT.

The V gene is TRBV18, the J gene TRBJ1-4; D gene unclear. CDR3 length: 14 residues. From germline, CDR1 is KGHSH and CDR2 LQKENI. V lost 3 bases and J lost 5, with 10 bases in between. In nucleotides, the CDR3 is TGTGCCAGCTCACCTCCGGGAAGAAATGAAAAACTGTTTTTT. This codes for CASSPPGRNEKLFF.

V usage is TRBV4-1 and J usage is TRBJ2-5; possibly TRBD2 for D (6 bases). Trimming removed 0 bases at V and 1 base at J, with 15 bases between. This CDR3 contains 17 residues. Germline V lookup: CDR1 MGHRA, CDR2 YSYEKL. The CDR3 sequence: CASSQDAWEAPQETQYF. Here the CDR3 DNA reads TGCGCCAGCAGCCAAGATGCCTGGGAGGCCCCCCAAGAGACCCAGTACTTC.

The rearrangement joins TRBV5-1 to TRBJ1-4, with D unresolved. V gave up 4 bases and J gave up 7 bases, with 14 bases separating them. Germline V lookup: CDR1 SGHRS, CDR2 YFSETQ. The CDR3 loop spans 14 amino acids. The CDR3 region is CASSPAEAIEKLFF. For the CDR3, the DNA is TGCGCCAGCAGCCCGGCGGAGGCGATTGAAAAACTGTTTTTT.

The chain recombines TRBV21-1 with TRBJ1-5; the table's D call of TRBD1 was not tested on the DNA. TRBV21-1 is described as a pseudogene. The length of the CDR3 is 15 residues. The CDR3 region is CASSKVGVSNQPQHF. CDR3 sequence (DNA): TGTGCCAGCAGCAAAGTAGGGGTGAGCAATCAGCCCCAGCATTTT.

The chain is built from TRBV12-5 and TRBJ2-3; D is possibly TRBD2 (7 bases). Germline V gene data show CDR1 as LGHNT and CDR2 as FRNRAP. This CDR3 has 18 residues. The V gene lost 5 bases and the J gene lost 1 base, with 22 bases spanning the gap. The CDR3 region is CASGPSRGGSLGTDTQYF. The CDR3 DNA sequence: TGTGCTAGTGGTCCCTCAAGGGGGGGCTCCCTTGGCACAGATACGCAGTATTTT. The entire variable domain, with the rest obtained from reference TRBV12-5 and TRBJ2-3, is as follows: DARVTQTPRHKVTEMGQEVTMRCQPILGHNTVFWYRQTMMQGLELLAYFRNRAPLDDSGMPKDRFSAEMPDATLATLKIQPSEPRDSAVYFCASGPSRGGSLGTDTQYFGPGTRLTVL.

The V call is TRBV6-1, the J call TRBJ2-3; D may be TRBD1 (6 bases). Germline values: CDR1 MNHNS, CDR2 SASEGT. The CDR3 is 14 residues long. V shed 4 bases and J shed 1 base, with 9 bases lying between them. CDR3 bases: TGTGCCAGCAGTGTGAGACAGGGCACAGATACGCAGTATTTT. Translation gives CASSVRQGTDTQYF.

V is TRBV27 and J is TRBJ1-1; D is undetermined. V was pared by 7 bases and J by 4 bases, with 16 bases between. Germline V gene lookup returns CDR1 MNHEY and CDR2 SMNVEV (reference sequence). This CDR3 comprises 14 residues. The chain's CDR3 is CASIPMESGTEAFF. The CDR3 nucleotides are TGTGCCAGCATCCCTATGGAGTCGGGCACTGAAGCTTTCTTT.

This rearrangement joins TRBV5-1 to TRBJ2-6, with D tentatively TRBD1 (6 bases). V lost 3 bases and J 4 bases, leaving 14 bases between the germline ends. Germline assignment: CDR1 SGHRS and CDR2 YFSETQ. The CDR3 loop spans 16 amino acids. DNA of the CDR3: TGCGCCAGCAGCTCAACAGCAGGGGTCGGGGCCAACGTCCTGACTTTC. This sequence encodes CASSSTAGVGANVLTF.

This clone appeared once. J is TRBJ2-3 and V is TRBV6-4, with D possibly TRBD1 on 6 matching bases. V lost 6 bases to trimming and J lost 2 bases, with 12 bases between them. Germline CDR1 is MRHNA and CDR2 is SNTAGT. This CDR3 spans 14 amino acids. The CDR3 nucleotides are TGTGCCAGCAGCCTTGGACAGTCCACAGATACGCAGTATTTT. This codes for CASSLGQSTDTQYF.

The CDR3 sequence: CASSISGRTTEAFF. As DNA, the CDR3 is TGTGCCAGCAGTATTAGTGGGAGGACAACTGAAGCTTTCTTT. The chain joins TRBV7-3 to TRBJ1-1; TRBD1 is a possible D gene (5 bases). The CDR3 totals 14 residues. The germline CDR1 and CDR2 sequences are SGHTA and FQGTGA. Trimming cost V 6 bases and J 5 bases, with 16 bases left between them.

V usage is TRBV12-5 and J usage is TRBJ2-2; 8 nucleotides match TRBD2. The CDR3 is made up of 14 amino acids. V lost 7 bases and J lost 6; bases outside the gene matches: 7. CDR1 and CDR2 from the germline V gene are LGHNT and FRNRAP. The CDR3 region has the DNA TGTGCTAGTGACGGGGGGGCCGTCTCCGGGGAGCTGTTTTTT. It yields the protein CASDGGAVSGELFF.

This chain uses TRBV5-6 with TRBJ1-2; weak D call: TRBD1 (6 bases). Germline CDR1 is SGHDT and CDR2 is YYEEEE. Trimming took off 0 bases at V and 3 bases at J, with 9 bases between the two ends. The length of the CDR3 is 14 residues. The CDR3 DNA reads TGTGCCAGCAGCTTGGGACAGGCACACTATGGCTACACCTTC. It encodes CASSLGQAHYGYTF.

This clone was detected only once. The CDR3 coding sequence is TGTGCCAGCAGGTTAGATGGGGGCTACTATAGCAATCAGCCCCAGCATTTT. This sequence encodes CASRLDGGYYSNQPQHF. The V and J genes are TRBV27 and TRBJ1-5; D perhaps matches TRBD1 (6 bases). The germline V gene encodes CDR1 MNHEY and CDR2 SMNVEV (reference sequence). Between the trimmed V and J ends, which lost 6 bases and 0 bases, there was a span of 18 bases. The CDR3 totals 17 residues.

V usage is TRBV4-1 and J usage is TRBJ2-2; D possibly corresponds to TRBD2 (5 bases). The CDR3 consists of 15 residues. Germline V CDR1 and CDR2: MGHRA, YSYEKL. Deletions cut 0 bases from V and 8 bases from J, with 13 bases between. The CDR3 coding sequence is TGCGCCAGCAGCCAAGACCCGCGGGTTAAAGGGGAGCTGTTTTTT. This translates into CASSQDPRVKGELFF.

The DNA of the CDR3 is TGTGCCAGCTCACCGGGACAGGGGGCCTACGAGCAGTACTTC. Protein: CASSPGQGAYEQYF. The chain joins TRBV18 to TRBJ2-7; 11 bases agree with TRBD1. The junction had 0 bases not matched to a gene; V was cut back by 3 bases and J by 2 bases. In germline, CDR1 is KGHSH, CDR2 LQKENI. The CDR3 has 14 residues.

V gene TRBV7-3 combines with J gene TRBJ1-5; TRBD1 matches at 9 bases. CDR1 is SGHTA, CDR2 FQGTGA, per germline. The CDR3 is 15 amino acids. V was pared by 5 bases and J by 0 bases, with 2 bases of the junction left unmatched. The DNA for the CDR3 is TGTGCCAGCAGCAGGACAGGGGATAGCAATCAGCCCCAGCATTTT. Protein: CASSRTGDSNQPQHF. Full variable domain (remainder filled in from reference TRBV7-3 and TRBJ1-5): GAGVSQTPSNKVTEKGKYVELRCDPISGHTALYWYRQSLGQGPEFLIYFQGTGAADDSGLPNDRFFAVRPEGSVSTLKIQRTERGDSAVYLCASSRTGDSNQPQHFGDGTRLSIL.

The chain carries TRBV5-6 and TRBJ2-1; D remains unclear. CDR1 and CDR2 (germline): SGHDT, YYEEEE. CDR3 size: 12 residues. Trimming pared 5 bases from V and 10 bases from J, leaving 13 bases between. CDR3 loop: CASSWARREQFF. In nucleotides, the CDR3 is TGTGCCAGCAGTTGGGCCCGTCGAGAGCAGTTCTTC.

V gene TRBV9 combines with J gene TRBJ1-5; D gene unclear. The CDR3 is 15 amino acids. V lost 4 bases and J 1 base, leaving 12 bases between the germline ends. Germline V CDR1 and CDR2: SGDLS, YYNGEE. The CDR3 region is CASSKSPESNQPQHF. Here the CDR3 DNA reads TGTGCCAGCAGCAAGTCGCCCGAGAGCAATCAGCCCCAGCATTTT.

The chain is built from TRBV4-3 and TRBJ2-2; no clear D. The CDR3 sequence is 13 residues long. CDR1 is LGHNA and CDR2 is YSLEER in the germline V gene. V lost 0 bases, J lost 6 bases, and 5 bases lay in between. This CDR3 is CASSQDTAGELFF. The CDR3 bases are TGCGCCAGCAGCCAAGATACGGCCGGGGAGCTGTTTTTT.

This clone appeared once. The rearrangement uses TRBV4-3 and TRBJ2-7; a possible D gene is TRBD1 (6 bases). The germline V and J ends were trimmed by 0 bases and 7 bases, with 19 bases remaining between them. The CDR3 extends over 16 amino acids. CDR1 and CDR2 (germline): LGHNA, YSLEER. CDR3 amino acids: CASSQDLFSGVGEQYF. The CDR3 bases are TGCGCCAGCAGCCAAGATCTCTTTTCAGGGGTAGGTGAGCAGTACTTC.

J is TRBJ2-1 and V is TRBV4-1; D may be TRBD1 (6 bases). The CDR3 spans 17 residues. The germline gives CDR1 MGHRA, CDR2 YSYEKL. The germline V and J ends were trimmed by 0 bases and 0 bases, with 12 bases remaining between them. The CDR3 region is CASSQDRGSSSYNEQFF. Written as DNA, the CDR3 is TGCGCCAGCAGCCAAGACAGGGGATCCAGCTCCTACAATGAGCAGTTCTTC.

This chain links TRBV5-6 with TRBJ2-1; possibly TRBD1 for D (6 bases). Trimming removed 2 bases at V and 4 bases at J, with 7 bases between. The CDR3 sequence is 13 residues long. The germline gives CDR1 SGHDT, CDR2 YYEEEE. CDR3 sequence: CASSLGQYNEQFF. CDR3 nucleotides: TGTGCCAGCAGCTTAGGACAGTACAATGAGCAGTTCTTC.

The chain employs TRBV7-6 and TRBJ2-1; possible D gene TRBD1, 6 bases. The CDR3 is made up of 13 amino acids. Germline lookup yields CDR1 SGHVS and CDR2 FNYEAQ. Trimming took off 4 bases at V and 7 bases at J, with 11 bases between the two ends. CDR3: CASSSGQPNEQFF. DNA of the CDR3: TGTGCCAGCAGCTCTGGACAGCCAAATGAGCAGTTCTTC.

The CDR3 DNA follows: TGTGCCAGCAGCTTGGCATTTCCCTCTGGAAACACCATATATTTT. As protein: CASSLAFPSGNTIYF. V usage is TRBV5-6 and J usage is TRBJ1-3; D not certain. Trimming pared 0 bases from V and 0 bases from J, leaving 7 bases between. The CDR3 extends over 15 amino acids. Germline-derived CDR1 and CDR2 are SGHDT and YYEEEE. The full variable domain, in which reference TRBV5-6 and TRBJ1-3 provide the parts outside the CDR3, is DAGVTQSPTHLIKTRGQQVTLRCSPKSGHDTVSWYQQALGQGPQFIFQYYEEEERQRGNFPDRFSGHQFPNYSSELNVNALLLGDSALYLCASSLAFPSGNTIYFGEGSWLTVV.

This chain links TRBV7-2 with TRBJ2-6; 10 positions match TRBD1. The CDR3 loop spans 19 amino acids. Germline loops: CDR1 SGHTA, CDR2 FQGNSA. After removal of 5 bases from V and 1 base from J, the junction contained 11 bases not matched to a gene. For the CDR3, the DNA is TGTGCCAGCAGCGGGGGGAAGGGACAGGGGACATCTGGGGCCAACGTCCTGACTTTC. It translates to CASSGGKGQGTSGANVLTF.